A single TCR beta chain is shown here with its context. Its antigen is currently unknown. Donors were systemically healthy Caucasian individuals from Russia aged roughly 6 to 95 years. Total RNA, at least 5.5 micrograms per sample, came from PBMCs. Alongside a J-beta primer mix, a sample-barcoded 5' primer served in a second PCR lasting about 6 to 11 cycles. Via MiXCR, TCRdb re-called the 5' RACE reads, giving one row per CDR3 protein. The sample contains 1,100,000 or so distinct CDR3 sequences, 40% to 45% of which appear only once. This specimen comes from a study of blood T cells in healthy people across ages. Study conclusions and caveats: In the absence of known donor CMV status, changes in expanded clonotypes were possibly confounded.

The CDR3 covers 16 residues. V was cut by 7 bases and J by 9 bases, with 25 bases left in between. Germline CDR1 is SNHLY and CDR2 is FYNNEI. The chain employs TRBV2 and TRBJ2-4; possible D gene TRBD1, 6 bases. Sequencing was done on a sample of blood. The TCR was taken from a woman aged 55-75 years in good health. As DNA, the CDR3 is TGTGCCAGCAAAGGGAGAGTAGGGGGAGAGGAGGTCATTCAGTACTTC. It encodes CASKGRVGGEEVIQYF.